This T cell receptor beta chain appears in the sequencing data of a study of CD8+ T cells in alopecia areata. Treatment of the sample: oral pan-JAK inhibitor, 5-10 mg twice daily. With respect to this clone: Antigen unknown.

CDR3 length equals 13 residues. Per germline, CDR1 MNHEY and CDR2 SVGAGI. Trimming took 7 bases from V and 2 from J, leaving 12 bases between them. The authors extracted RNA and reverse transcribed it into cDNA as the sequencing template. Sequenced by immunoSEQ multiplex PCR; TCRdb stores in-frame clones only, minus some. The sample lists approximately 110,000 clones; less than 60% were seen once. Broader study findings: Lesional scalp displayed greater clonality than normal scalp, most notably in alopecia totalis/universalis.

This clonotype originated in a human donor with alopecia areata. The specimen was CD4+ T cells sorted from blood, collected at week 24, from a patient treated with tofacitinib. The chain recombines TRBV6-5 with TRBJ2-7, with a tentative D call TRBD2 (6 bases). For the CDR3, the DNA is TGTGCCAGCACCCCCGCGGGGACCTACGAGCAGTACTTC. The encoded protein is CASTPAGTYEQYF.